Each of the 14 T cell receptor beta chains below was sequenced from the same sample in a study of blood T cell repertoires in COVID-19. Clones were sequenced by immunoSEQ multiplex PCR, and TCRdb holds only the in-frame ones, with some missing. Of 200,000 or so clones in the sample, roughly 90% were seen once. Sequenced: PBMCs or T cells enriched from blood (not recorded which). The source of these receptors is a woman aged 40 to 50 with acute COVID-19.

The chain couples TRBV28 to TRBJ1-2, with a possible D match to TRBD1 (6 bases). The CDR3 has 13 amino acids. The germline V gene encodes CDR1 MDHEN and CDR2 SYDVKM. Trimming cost V 6 bases and J 5 bases, with 13 bases left between them. The CDR3 DNA sequence: TGTGCCAGCAGCAGCGGGACACCATATGGCTACACCTTC. This sequence encodes CASSSGTPYGYTF.

The chain carries TRBV7-2 and TRBJ2-5; TRBD1 agrees at 7 bases. The germline gives CDR1 SGHTA, CDR2 FQGNSA. V dropped 5 bases and J dropped 2; count of bases not matched to a gene: 5. This CDR3 region has 14 residues. CDR3 residues: CASSPARGQETQYF. The CDR3 DNA reads as TGTGCCAGCAGCCCAGCCAGGGGGCAAGAGACCCAGTACTTC. The complete variable domain, with remaining parts taken from reference TRBV7-2 and TRBJ2-5, reads GAGVSQSPSNKVTEKGKDVELRCDPISGHTALYWYRQSLGQGLEFLIYFQGNSAPDKSGLPSDRFSAERTGGSVSTLTIQRTQQEDSAVYLCASSPARGQETQYFGPGTRLLVL.

The chain couples TRBV5-6 to TRBJ1-1, with TRBD1 matching over 9 bases. This CDR3 contains 16 residues. The V gene's germline CDR1 is SGHDT and CDR2 YYEEEE. V trimming: 0 bases; J trimming: 3 bases; junction bases outside the gene matches: 6. The CDR3 DNA reads as TGTGCCAGCAGCTTGGTACAGGGGGCGCGGGACACTGAAGCTTTCTTT. Translated: CASSLVQGARDTEAFF.

The chain uses TRBV29-1 and TRBJ2-1, with D maybe TRBD2 (6 bases). CDR3 length equals 16 residues. The germline V and J ends were trimmed by 4 bases and 0 bases, with 16 bases remaining between them. The germline V gene has CDR1 SQVTM and CDR2 ANQGSEA. DNA of the CDR3: TGCAGCGTTGGGGGGGTTCGCGGTCGCTCCTACAATGAGCAGTTCTTC. Protein product: CSVGGVRGRSYNEQFF.

The rearrangement links TRBV27 to TRBJ1-5; 8 bases are shared with TRBD1. The V segment lost 9 bases and the J segment 4 bases; nucleotides outside the gene matches: 23. Germline assignment: CDR1 MNHEY and CDR2 SMNVEV (reference sequence). CDR3 size: 19 residues. CDR3 DNA sequence: TGTGCCAGAACGACAGGGGTAGGGATTGGCCCTGGCCGTAATCAGCCCCAGCATTTT. Its translation: CARTTGVGIGPGRNQPQHF.

DNA of the CDR3: TGTGCCAGCTCTCTCAGGGACAGCAATAATGAAAAACTGTTTTTT. Its protein product is CASSLRDSNNEKLFF. V gene TRBV18 combines with J gene TRBJ1-4; TRBD1 matches at 7 bases. Germline V lookup: CDR1 KGHSH, CDR2 LQKENI. Trimming removed 6 bases from V and 4 bases from J; junction bases left unmatched: 8. The CDR3 runs to 15 residues.

Written as DNA, the CDR3 is TGTGCCAGCAGCTTCGGGACAGCCCAAGAGACCCAGTACTTC. It is translated as CASSFGTAQETQYF. J is TRBJ2-5 and V is TRBV5-4; 7 nucleotides match TRBD1. The CDR3 runs 14 residues. Germline loops: CDR1 SGHNT, CDR2 YYREEE (reference sequence). With 2 bases clipped from V and 1 base from J, the junction kept 2 bases outside the gene matches.

This clone was seen only once. The CDR3 bases are TGTGCCAGCAGGAACAGGGGGAGCTCCTACGAGCAGTACGTC. Encoded protein: CASRNRGSSYEQYV. The genes are TRBV6-9 and TRBJ2-7; 8 nucleotides agree with TRBD1. Trimming took 6 bases from V and 0 from J; bases not matched to a gene: 4. Germline V lookup: CDR1 MNHGY, CDR2 SVAAGI. This CDR3 has 14 amino acids.

This chain links TRBV2 with TRBJ1-2; 9 nucleotides line up with TRBD1. The CDR3 is 16 amino acids. The germline gives CDR1 SNHLY, CDR2 FYNNEI. After removal of 4 bases from V and 2 bases from J, the junction contained 8 bases not matched to a gene. CDR3 sequence reads: CASSGGLGTGNYGYTF. Written as DNA, the CDR3 is TGTGCCAGCAGTGGGGGGCTGGGGACAGGGAACTATGGCTACACCTTC.

This clone was recorded only once. The chain is built from TRBV7-3 and TRBJ2-3; 9 nucleotides line up with TRBD2. V trimming: 5 bases; J trimming: 4 bases; junction bases outside the gene matches: 7. The CDR3 is 15 residues long. Germline V lookup: CDR1 SGHTA, CDR2 FQGTGA. The CDR3 loop reads CASSLGLAPSDTQYF. In DNA, the CDR3 is TGTGCCAGCAGCCTCGGACTAGCGCCCTCAGATACGCAGTATTTT.

This chain links TRBV5-6 with TRBJ2-5; TRBD2 aligns across 13 bases. V shed 3 bases, J shed 5 bases, and the junction held 16 bases outside the gene matches. This CDR3 spans 19 amino acids. CDR1 and CDR2 from the germline V gene are SGHDT and YYEEEE. The CDR3 protein is CASSSSLGLAGDLGETQYF. The CDR3 DNA reads as TGTGCCAGCAGCTCATCCCTCGGACTAGCGGGGGACTTAGGGGAGACCCAGTACTTC.

CDR3 protein: CASSLISTEAFF. In DNA form, the CDR3 reads TGTGCCAGCAGCTTAATTTCGACTGAAGCTTTCTTT. This sequence joins TRBV7-9 and TRBJ1-1, with D hard to call. The CDR3 totals 12 residues. V was pared by 2 bases and J by 5 bases, with 6 bases between. Germline V gene lookup returns CDR1 SEHNR and CDR2 FQNEAQ (reference sequence).

This clone appeared once. The rearrangement uses TRBV3-1 (or the pseudogene TRBV3-2) and TRBJ2-2; TRBD2 matches 8 bases. The CDR3 is made up of 17 amino acids. V lost 2 bases, J lost 4 bases, and 9 bases stayed unmatched. In germline, CDR1 is LGHDT, CDR2 YNNKEL (reference sequence). The CDR3 nucleotides are TGTGCCAGCAGCCAATTTGGACTAGCCGGGAGCACCGGGGAGCTGTTTTTT. This encodes CASSQFGLAGSTGELFF.

The V call is TRBV29-1, the J call TRBJ1-2, with D uncertain. Germline CDR1 reads SQVTM; CDR2 reads ANQGSEA. The CDR3 is made up of 11 amino acids. Trimming removed 3 bases from V and 6 bases from J, with 8 bases in between. The CDR3 sequence: CSVDPFDGYTF. The CDR3 DNA follows: TGCAGCGTTGACCCCTTTGATGGCTACACCTTC.